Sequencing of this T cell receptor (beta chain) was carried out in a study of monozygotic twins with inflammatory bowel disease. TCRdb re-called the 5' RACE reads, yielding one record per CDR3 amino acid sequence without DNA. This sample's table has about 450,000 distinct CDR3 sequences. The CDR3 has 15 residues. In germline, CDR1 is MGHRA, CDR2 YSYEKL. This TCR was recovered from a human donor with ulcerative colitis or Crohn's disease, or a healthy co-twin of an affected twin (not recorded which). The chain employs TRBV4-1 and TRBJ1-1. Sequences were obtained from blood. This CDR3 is CASSPSEDLNTEAFF.